Presented here are 32 T cell receptor beta chains from one specimen sequenced in a study of cytomegalovirus exposure and HLA in healthy donors. PCR primers comprised 60 Vbeta and 13 Jbeta primers. Assay used: immunoSEQ multiplex PCR; TCRdb lists only in-frame clones, some missing. There are about 200,000 clones in the sample; around 83% occur only once, and around 1.5% lies in the top ten. The specimen was PBMCs. These receptors all come from a girl between 10 and 17 years old in good health and CMV-seronegative.

V and J are TRBV5-6 and TRBJ2-1; 8 nucleotides agree with TRBD1. With V trimmed by 4 bases and J by 9 bases, 9 bases remained unmatched. The CDR3 is 14 amino acids. Germline CDR1 reads SGHDT; CDR2 reads YYEEEE. Here the CDR3 DNA reads TGTGCCAGCAGCCCAGGGACAGGCGGAAGTGAGCAGTTCTTC. This translates into CASSPGTGGSEQFF.

V and J are TRBV7-9 and TRBJ2-7, with D possibly being TRBD2 (7 bases). Germline-derived CDR1 and CDR2 are SEHNR and FQNEAQ (reference sequence). Trimming left V 2 bases short and J 4 bases short, with 18 bases between. The CDR3 has 16 residues. The CDR3 DNA reads as TGTGCCAGCAGCTTATCCGGACCGGGGGGCGGGTACGAGCAGTACTTC. It yields the protein CASSLSGPGGGYEQYF.

This chain uses TRBV5-6 with TRBJ2-3; D not certain. This CDR3 region has 15 residues. Germline V gene lookup returns CDR1 SGHDT and CDR2 YYEEEE. V gave up 5 bases and J gave up 3 bases, with 16 bases separating them. The CDR3 region is CASSRKELHTDTQYF. In DNA, the CDR3 is TGTGCCAGCAGTCGAAAGGAGCTCCATACAGATACGCAGTATTTT. Full variable domain (rest looked up from reference TRBV5-6 and TRBJ2-3): DAGVTQSPTHLIKTRGQQVTLRCSPKSGHDTVSWYQQALGQGPQFIFQYYEEEERQRGNFPDRFSGHQFPNYSSELNVNALLLGDSALYLCASSRKELHTDTQYFGPGTRLTVL.

The rearrangement joins TRBV7-2 to TRBJ1-6; 7 bases fit TRBD1. Germline V lookup: CDR1 SGHTA, CDR2 FQGNSA. V was pared by 6 bases and J by 8 bases, with 7 bases of the junction left unmatched. The CDR3 length is 14 residues. The CDR3 DNA follows: TGTGCCAGCAGACCCGGGACAGAATATTCACCCCTCCACTTT. Its translation is CASRPGTEYSPLHF.

The chain couples TRBV6-5 to TRBJ2-3; tentative D call: TRBD2 (5 bases). CDR1 and CDR2 from the germline V gene are MNHEY and SVGAGI. The ends were cut back, 2 bases at V and 4 bases at J, with 10 bases in the middle. The CDR3 has 14 residues. CDR3 residues: CASSYGLRADTQYF. The CDR3 DNA reads as TGTGCCAGCAGTTACGGATTGAGGGCAGATACGCAGTATTTT.

The V call is TRBV5-4, the J call TRBJ1-2, with D possibly TRBD1 on 5 matching bases. The CDR3 contains 13 residues. Trimming cost V 4 bases and J 2 bases, with 9 bases left between them. CDR1 and CDR2 (germline): SGHNT, YYREEE (reference sequence). The CDR3 reads CASSPTENYGYTF. The CDR3 bases are TGTGCCAGCAGCCCGACAGAAAACTATGGCTACACCTTC.

This clone was seen only once. The gene calls are TRBV28 and TRBJ1-2, with 7 positions matching TRBD1. Germline CDR1 reads MDHEN; CDR2 reads SYDVKM. CDR3 length equals 14 residues. After removal of 7 bases from V and 4 bases from J, the junction contained 9 bases not matched to a gene. CDR3 in amino acids: CASTLQGSGYGYTF. CDR3 coding DNA: TGTGCCAGCACCCTACAGGGGAGCGGCTATGGCTACACCTTC.

This chain uses TRBV18 with TRBJ2-1, with D perhaps matching TRBD2 (6 bases). The V end lost 0 bases, the J end lost 7 bases, and 19 bases lay between the germline ends. The CDR3 consists of 17 residues. Germline V CDR1 and CDR2: KGHSH, LQKENI. This CDR3 is CASSPPSPGVFANEQFF. The CDR3 DNA sequence: TGTGCCAGCTCACCACCCTCTCCGGGAGTATTTGCTAATGAGCAGTTCTTC. The full variable domain, in which reference TRBV18 and TRBJ2-1 provide the parts outside the CDR3, is NAGVMQNPRHLVRRRGQEARLRCSPMKGHSHVYWYRQLPEEGLKFMVYLQKENIIDESGMPKERFSAEFPKEGPSILRIQQVVRGDSAAYFCASSPPSPGVFANEQFFGPGTRLTVL.

The chain has TRBV13 and TRBJ1-1; TRBD1 is a possible D gene (5 bases). V dropped 5 bases and J dropped 5 bases, with 18 bases sitting between them. The germline CDR1 and CDR2 sequences are PRHDT and FYEKMQ (reference sequence). This CDR3 is 15 amino acids long. The DNA for the CDR3 is TGTGCCAGCAGCCCCCGCGGGGGTGCGGGTACTGAAGCTTTCTTT. Its translation: CASSPRGGAGTEAFF. Variable domain in full (rest from reference TRBV13 and TRBJ1-1): AAGVIQSPRHLIKEKRETATLKCYPIPRHDTVYWYQQGPGQDPQFLISFYEKMQSDKGSIPDRFSAQQFSDYHSELNMSSLELGDSALYFCASSPRGGAGTEAFFGQGTRLTVV.

Of note for this clone: Germline is not matched at one junction end, which may reflect a read error. This rearrangement joins TRBV30 to TRBJ1-3; D might be TRBD1 (5 bases). CDR3 size: 16 residues. From germline, CDR1 is GTSNPN and CDR2 SVGIG (reference sequence). CDR3 sequence reads: CAWSGTGPRGGSTIYF. In DNA, the CDR3 is TGTGCCTGGAGCGGTACAGGCCCTCGGGGAGGAAGCACCATATATTTT. The variable domain in full, completed from reference TRBV30 and TRBJ1-3, reads SQTIHQWPATLVQPVGSPLSLECTVEGTSNPNLYWYRQAAGRGLQLLFYSVGIGQISSEVPQNLSASRPQDRQFILSSKKLLLSDSGFYLCAWSGTGPRGGSTIYFGEGSWLTVV.

This clone was found once. This chain joins TRBV6-6 and TRBJ2-7, with 7 bases identical to TRBD2. The CDR3 runs 12 residues. Germline CDR1 reads MNHNY; CDR2 reads SVGAGI (reference sequence). Losses at the gene ends were 9 bases for V and 2 bases for J; bases not matched to a gene: 4. CDR3 loop: CASRLATYEQYF. The CDR3 DNA reads TGTGCCAGTCGACTAGCTACCTACGAGCAGTACTTC.

This chain uses TRBV7-9 with TRBJ2-7, with D unclear. CDR1 and CDR2 (germline): SEHNR, FQNEAQ (reference sequence). The CDR3 contains 11 residues. V was pared by 5 bases and J by 0 bases, with 2 bases between. CDR3 nucleotides: TGTGCCAGCAGCCTCTCCTACGAGCAGTACTTC. It encodes CASSLSYEQYF.

The V gene is TRBV7-8, the J gene TRBJ2-7, with TRBD1 matching 7 bases. CDR3 length equals 16 residues. CDR1 is SGHVS and CDR2 is FQNEAQ in the germline V gene. Unmatched junction bases numbered 6, after V lost 1 base and J lost 0 bases. The DNA for the CDR3 is TGTGCCAGCAGCTTAGAGCTCTGGACAGGCTCCTACGAGCAGTACTTC. It encodes CASSLELWTGSYEQYF.

There are a few counts of this clone. Without the conserved terminal phenylalanine or tryptophan, this CDR3 likely stems from a read error. It is unclear where the CDR3 begins or ends on the DNA, so no DNA is shown, and the CDR3 is as TCRdb lists it. This sequence joins TRBV6-1 and TRBJ2-7; no DNA check was done on the table's D call, TRBD2. In germline, CDR1 is MNHNS, CDR2 SASEGT. Both ends counted, the CDR3 spans 14 residues. The CDR3 region is CASRAYPGTSVISC.

CDR3 nucleotides: TGCAGCGTTGAAGTGGGAGGTCAACGCGAGCAGTACTTC. Translating gives CSVEVGGQREQYF. The gene calls are TRBV29-1 and TRBJ2-7, with D perhaps TRBD2 (6 bases). CDR1 and CDR2 from the germline V gene are SQVTM and ANQGSEA. The V and J ends lost 1 base and 6 bases respectively, with 13 bases between them. This CDR3 has 13 residues.

The chain couples TRBV5-1 to TRBJ2-4; D might be TRBD2 (5 bases). The CDR3 spans 16 residues. Looked up from germline, CDR1 is SGHRS and CDR2 is YFSETQ. Trimming took 4 bases from V and 0 from J, leaving 14 bases between them. The CDR3 DNA follows: TGCGCCAGCAGCGCCGGGGATTCCCTAGCCAAAAACATTCAGTACTTC. Its translation is CASSAGDSLAKNIQYF.

This clone was recorded only once. The chain couples TRBV7-9 to TRBJ1-2, with a weak D call TRBD1 (6 bases). Trimming removed 4 bases from V and 5 bases from J, with 20 bases in between. CDR1 is SEHNR and CDR2 is FQNEAQ in the germline V gene (reference sequence). This CDR3 region has 16 residues. This CDR3 reads CASSSTPRRTEYGYTF. As DNA, the CDR3 is TGTGCCAGCAGCTCTACCCCACGTCGGACAGAGTATGGCTACACCTTC.

The genes are TRBV28 and TRBJ1-2; 10 bases match TRBD1. The length of the CDR3 is 15 residues. V dropped 9 bases and J dropped 8; count of bases not matched to a gene: 15. Germline CDR1 is MDHEN and CDR2 is SYDVKM. The CDR3 spells CASDARSTGGRGYTF. In nucleotides, the CDR3 is TGTGCCAGTGACGCAAGATCGACAGGGGGCAGAGGCTACACCTTC.

V usage is TRBV6-4 and J usage is TRBJ2-1, with 8 bases matching TRBD2. V lost 0 bases to trimming and J lost 9 bases; unmatched junction nucleotides: 7. CDR3 size: 15 residues. Per the germline V gene, CDR1 is MRHNA and CDR2 is SNTAGT. CDR3: CASSDSAGGGGEQFF. The CDR3 DNA reads as TGTGCCAGCAGTGACTCTGCGGGGGGAGGGGGTGAGCAGTTCTTC.

The chain is built from TRBV18 and TRBJ1-2; 7 positions agree with TRBD1. The CDR3 extends over 16 amino acids. Looked up from germline, CDR1 is KGHSH and CDR2 is LQKENI. Losses at the gene ends were 1 base for V and 7 bases for J; bases not matched to a gene: 12. CDR3 protein: CASSPRTLGAGGGYTF. Written as DNA, the CDR3 is TGTGCCAGCTCACCACGTACCCTGGGTGCAGGGGGTGGCTACACCTTC. Based on the CDR3 plus reference TRBV18 and TRBJ1-2, the full variable domain is NAGVMQNPRHLVRRRGQEARLRCSPMKGHSHVYWYRQLPEEGLKFMVYLQKENIIDESGMPKERFSAEFPKEGPSILRIQQVVRGDSAAYFCASSPRTLGAGGGYTFGSGTRLTVV.

CDR3 protein: CASSQGDREFTEAFF. The CDR3 DNA follows: TGTGCCAGCAGTCAGGGGGACAGGGAGTTCACTGAAGCTTTCTTT. The rearrangement links TRBV27 to TRBJ1-1; 9 bases are a match to TRBD1. V lost 5 bases and J lost 4; bases outside the gene matches: 8. Germline V CDR1 and CDR2: MNHEY, SMNVEV (reference sequence). This CDR3 spans 15 amino acids.

This sequence joins TRBV4-2 and TRBJ2-1, with a possible D match to TRBD2 (7 bases). The CDR3 is 17 residues long. V was shortened by 7 bases and J by 3 bases, with 22 bases between the two germline ends. Germline V CDR1 and CDR2: LGHNA, YNFKEQ. The CDR3 here is CASNGGGGSGYYNEQFF. CDR3 DNA: TGTGCCAGCAATGGGGGGGGCGGGAGCGGCTACTACAATGAGCAGTTCTTC.

The chain employs TRBV5-5 and TRBJ1-6, with 7 bases that match TRBD1. This CDR3 contains 15 residues. Looked up from germline, CDR1 is SGHKS and CDR2 is YYEKEE (reference sequence). V lost 4 bases to trimming and J lost 7 bases; unmatched junction nucleotides: 8. The CDR3 loop reads CASSPLGTANSPLHF. In DNA, the CDR3 is TGTGCCAGCAGCCCACTCGGGACAGCCAATTCACCCCTCCACTTT. Supplemented by reference TRBV5-5 and TRBJ1-6, the full variable domain reads DAGVTQSPTHLIKTRGQQVTLRCSPISGHKSVSWYQQVLGQGPQFIFQYYEKEERGRGNFPDRFSARQFPNYSSELNVNALLLGDSALYLCASSPLGTANSPLHFGNGTRLTVT.

The chain links TRBV7-8 to TRBJ2-7; D is possibly TRBD2 (5 bases). Trimming took off 5 bases at V and 2 bases at J, with 16 bases between the two ends. The CDR3 is made up of 15 amino acids. From germline, CDR1 is SGHVS and CDR2 FQNEAQ. The CDR3 loop is CASSLVITGTYEQYF. The CDR3 coding sequence is TGTGCCAGCAGCCTAGTGATAACCGGGACCTACGAGCAGTACTTC.

The gene calls are TRBV9 and TRBJ2-7; 8 bases agree with TRBD2. This CDR3 is 14 amino acids long. Germline assignment: CDR1 SGDLS and CDR2 YYNGEE. After removal of 1 base from V and 7 bases from J, the junction contained 7 bases not matched to a gene. The CDR3 spells CASSVQAGVGEQYF. The CDR3 bases are TGTGCCAGCAGCGTACAAGCGGGAGTGGGGGAGCAGTACTTC.

This chain uses TRBV11-1 with TRBJ2-7; D possibly corresponds to TRBD1 (5 bases). Trimming removed 5 bases at V and 1 base at J, with 21 bases between. The CDR3 length is 17 residues. Looked up from germline, CDR1 is SGHAT and CDR2 is FQDESV (reference sequence). CDR3 nucleotides: TGTGCCAGCAGCCTCTCTTTAGACAGAGTAGGATCCTACGAGCAGTACTTC. Amino acids: CASSLSLDRVGSYEQYF.

The chain links TRBV18 to TRBJ1-5, with D perhaps matching TRBD1 (6 bases). The CDR3 sequence is 17 residues long. Germline V gene data show CDR1 as KGHSH and CDR2 as LQKENI. V gave up 3 bases and J gave up 0 bases, with 15 bases separating them. CDR3 bases: TGTGCCAGCTCACCGGGACAAATAACTTATAGCAATCAGCCCCAGCATTTT. This gives the protein CASSPGQITYSNQPQHF.

This clone was recorded once. The chain employs TRBV9 and TRBJ1-5; D is unclear. The V end lost 4 bases, the J end lost 5 bases, and 10 bases lay between the germline ends. The CDR3 has 13 amino acids. Germline loops: CDR1 SGDLS, CDR2 YYNGEE. CDR3 DNA: TGTGCCAGCAGCCTGGGAGGTGATCAGCCCCAGCATTTT. Amino acid sequence: CASSLGGDQPQHF.

The chain links TRBV28 to TRBJ2-2, with 11 bases matching TRBD2. The germline V gene encodes CDR1 MDHEN and CDR2 SYDVKM. J was trimmed by 5 bases and V by 2 bases; bases with no gene match: 7. The CDR3 covers 17 residues. CDR3 amino acids: CASSLPRLAGNTGELFF. The CDR3 DNA reads as TGTGCCAGCAGTTTACCCCGACTAGCGGGGAATACCGGGGAGCTGTTTTTT.

This clone was counted a single time. This chain connects TRBV6-5 to TRBJ2-7, with D possibly being TRBD1 (6 bases). This CDR3 is built from 15 residues. Trimming stripped 6 bases from V and 4 bases from J, with 19 bases between. In germline, CDR1 is MNHEY, CDR2 SVGAGI. CDR3 DNA: TGTGCCAGCAGGCCCGAACCAGGGGTGTGGTACGAGCAGTACTTC. The encoded protein is CASRPEPGVWYEQYF.

V is TRBV5-6 and J is TRBJ1-1; D is unclear. Germline V CDR1 and CDR2: SGHDT, YYEEEE. This CDR3 contains 15 residues. V lost 4 bases and J lost 13, with 26 bases in between. CDR3 sequence (DNA): TGTGCCAGCAGCCTGAGGGCTGCGGCGAACCCCCACTTTTTCTTT. Its protein product is CASSLRAAANPHFFF.

In regard to this clone: Within the sample, other DNA sequences also encode this same CDR3. The rearrangement joins TRBV6-5 to TRBJ2-1; TRBD2 matches at 7 bases. With V trimmed by 5 bases and J by 9 bases, 13 bases remained unmatched. There are 15 residues in the CDR3. CDR1 is MNHEY, CDR2 SVGAGI, per germline. DNA of the CDR3: TGTGCCAGCAGTCGCCGGGACTACCGACAAAGTGAGCAGTTCTTC. Translated, it gives CASSRRDYRQSEQFF.